This T cell receptor (beta chain) appears in the sequencing data of a study of T cell responses to AZD1222 COVID-19 vaccine. The CDR3 has 16 amino acids. Germline values: CDR1 MNHEY, CDR2 SVGEGT. J gave up 4 bases and V 5 bases, and 9 bases lay outside the gene matches. The method was immunoSEQ multiplex PCR; TCRdb's version includes in-frame clones alone and lacks a portion of them. The sample includes around 120,000 clones, about nine tenths of them seen just once. The V gene is TRBV6-2 or TRBV6-3, the J gene TRBJ2-3, with 10 positions matching TRBD2. This TCR came from an adult in good health. The starting material was peripheral blood, obtained on day 0 of AZD1222 vaccination. In nucleotides, the CDR3 is TGTGCCAGCAGTCCCTTAAGAGCGGGGGGGCCAGATACGCAGTATTTT. It specifies CASSPLRAGGPDTQYF.